Below are 2 T cell receptor beta chains sequenced from a single sample in a study of shared T cell receptors in the human thymus. TCRdb keeps only in-frame clones here, not all; method: immunoSEQ multiplex PCR. The sample holds 700,000 or so clones, approximately 85% seen once. The same sample was also studied in work on human thymus T cells.

Sequencing used thymocytes. All receptors come from a girl under three years old with a congenital heart defect.

The genes are TRBV5-5 and TRBJ2-7; 7 nucleotides line up with TRBD1. V lost 4 bases, J lost 2 bases, and 9 bases stayed unmatched. CDR1 is SGHKS, CDR2 YYEKEE, per germline (reference sequence). The CDR3 is 15 residues long. DNA for the CDR3: TGTGCCAGCAGCGTGAACAGGGGCACCCCCTACGAGCAGTACTTC. Amino acids: CASSVNRGTPYEQYF.

The chain recombines TRBV4-3 with TRBJ2-7; possible D gene TRBD1, 5 bases. Trimming took off 0 bases at V and 2 bases at J, with 14 bases between the two ends. The CDR3 spans 16 residues. In germline, CDR1 is LGHNA, CDR2 YSLEER. The CDR3 coding sequence is TGCGCCAGCAGCCAAGATGGTCCCAGGGTCACCTACGAGCAGTACTTC. Residues: CASSQDGPRVTYEQYF.